These 5 T cell receptor beta chains were all obtained from the same sample, sequenced in a study of beta chain features in type 1 diabetes. Their cognate antigens are unknown. Reverse transcribing all isolated RNA meant expressed TCRB transcripts were sequenced. Repertoires were generated with immunoSEQ multiplex PCR, while TCRdb's copy carries only in-frame clones and drops some. The sample lists 250,000 to 350,000 clones, approximately 14% seen once, with under 0.02% in the top ten. Study-wide findings and caveats: All four CD4+ subsets of Type 1 diabetes patients contained TCRB CDR3s that were moderately but significantly shorter.

Material: naive CD4+ T cells from blood. The source is a man aged 30 to 39 with type 1 diabetes.

The chain is built from TRBV4-1 and TRBJ2-1; the match to TRBD2 covers 9 bases. Trimming removed 1 base from V and 2 bases from J; junction bases left unmatched: 9. In germline, CDR1 is MGHRA, CDR2 YSYEKL. This CDR3 comprises 18 residues. CDR3 protein: CASSQVQLAGAAYNEQFF. For the CDR3, the DNA is TGCGCCAGCAGCCAAGTCCAGTTAGCGGGGGCCGCCTACAATGAGCAGTTCTTC.

The V gene is TRBV6-5, the J gene TRBJ1-4, with D possibly matching TRBD1 (6 bases). The V end lost 6 bases, the J end lost 8 bases, and 13 bases lay between the germline ends. Germline CDR1 MNHEY, CDR2 SVGAGI. This CDR3 region has 13 residues. This chain's CDR3 is CASRTGQGEKLFF. The CDR3 nucleotides read TGTGCCAGCAGAACAGGGCAAGGGGAAAAACTGTTTTTT.

The chain joins TRBV7-9 to TRBJ2-1; 9 positions agree with TRBD2. The CDR3 contains 15 residues. Losses at the gene ends were 5 bases for V and 9 bases for J; bases not matched to a gene: 11. The germline gives CDR1 SEHNR, CDR2 FQNEAQ (reference sequence). The CDR3 region has the DNA TGTGCCAGCAGCCGAGGGACTAGCAAAGCATCTGAGCAGTTCTTC. This codes for CASSRGTSKASEQFF.

The CDR3 nucleotides are TGTGCCAGCTCTTACTCGGGGCTAGCGGGGAACTACGAGCAGTACTTC. Its translation is CASSYSGLAGNYEQYF. This sequence joins TRBV6-5 and TRBJ2-7; TRBD2 matches at 9 bases. The CDR3 loop spans 16 amino acids. Germline V gene lookup returns CDR1 MNHEY and CDR2 SVGAGI. Losses at the gene ends were 8 bases for V and 3 bases for J; bases not matched to a gene: 14.

The V gene is TRBV7-9, the J gene TRBJ1-1, with no clear D. CDR3 length: 13 residues. Deletions cut 8 bases from V and 0 bases from J, with 10 bases between. Germline-derived CDR1 and CDR2 are SEHNR and FQNEAQ (reference sequence). CDR3 protein: CASLTELNTEAFF. DNA of the CDR3: TGTGCCAGCCTAACAGAACTGAACACTGAAGCTTTCTTT.